The table lists the clone carrying this T cell receptor beta chain with a few counts. Its antigen is as yet unknown. The entry originates in a study of tumor-infiltrating lymphocytes in localized non-small cell lung cancer. Findings and caveats of the study: Only some patients had TCR sequencing, depending on available tissue. Each assay used a separate piece of the same tissue.

This CDR3 has 13 residues. The germline CDR1 and CDR2 sequences are GTSNPN and SVGIG (reference sequence). The V end was cut by 2 bases, the J end by 4 bases, with 11 bases between. Data came from immunoSEQ multiplex PCR; TCRdb stores just in-frame clones and leaves some out. The sample consists of some 6,000 clones, over 60% of them appearing once. The specimen was lung tumor tissue. V is TRBV30 and J is TRBJ1-2; no clear D gene. The receptor was derived from a human donor with non-small cell lung cancer. The CDR3 DNA reads TGTGCCTGGAGTCCTGCGGCCGTCTATGGCTACACCTTC. It yields the protein CAWSPAAVYGYTF.